The entry below gives a single TCR beta chain sequence along with its context. Its target is not known. This record belongs to a study of T-cell memory formation after mild COVID-19. Study-wide points: CM and EM subsets held most contracting CD4+ clones; EMRA held CD8+ ones.

CDR1 is SGHTA, CDR2 FQGNSA, per germline. V was pared by 6 bases and J by 4 bases, with 10 bases of the junction left unmatched. The CDR3 sequence is 16 residues long. TCRdb reanalysed the 5' RACE reads using MiXCR and keeps one entry per CDR3 protein. The table has around 420,000 distinct CDR3 sequences, less than 25% seen once. This receptor was identified in an adult woman who had mild COVID-19 (a few samples of this study predate the infection). Cell type and time point are not known. Input material: PBMCs or a T cell subset sorted from them (not recorded which). V usage is TRBV7-2 and J usage is TRBJ2-2; 8 nucleotides match TRBD1. The CDR3 DNA reads TGTGCCAGCAGACCACCTGGACAGGGATCCACCGGGGAGCTGTTTTTT. Protein sequence: CASRPPGQGSTGELFF.